This TCR beta chain was captured in a study of blood T cell repertoires in COVID-19. Background on the study: T cells, B-cell-depleted T cells, or PBMCs supplied cDNA or gDNA.

This CDR3 spans 14 amino acids. With 1 base removed from V and 7 bases from J, the gap between germline ends came to 10 bases. Germline assignment: CDR1 SGHVS and CDR2 FQNEAQ. Sequencing was performed with immunoSEQ multiplex PCR; in TCRdb, only in-frame clones are kept and a portion is missing. The sample comprises under 200,000 clones, approximately 90% of which are singletons, and approximately 24% rests with the top ten. The receptor was derived from a man between 60 and 70 years old with acute or convalescent COVID-19. Sequencing was performed on peripheral blood. This rearrangement joins TRBV7-8 to TRBJ1-4; D is possibly TRBD1 (6 bases). The chain's CDR3 is CASSLEGGSEKLFF. In nucleotides, the CDR3 is TGTGCCAGCAGCTTAGAGGGGGGGAGTGAAAAACTGTTTTTT.